The TCR beta chain under discussion was sequenced for a study of shared clonotypes between healthy human individuals. The table came from immunoSEQ multiplex PCR; TCRdb's copy has only in-frame clones and leaves some out. This sample has 1 million to 1.2 million clones; 60% to 85% occur once, and the top ten carry 0.85% to 1%. Study findings and constraints: Shared clonotypes: approximately 5.3% naive CD4, about 3.3% naive CD8, about 2.5% memory CD4, 0.4% to 0.5% memory CD8. Non-shared clonotypes had lower generation probabilities than clonotypes shared by all four sorted-subset donors. Naive subsets generally exceeded memory subsets in estimated richness.

Study donors comprised healthy, HIV-negative adults devoid of recent acute infection or vaccination. Comment on this clone: Its specificity is unknown.

Material for sequencing was memory CD4+ T cells from PBMCs. Subset indicated: CD45RA-negative fraction. The origin of this receptor is a man younger than 35 in good health. Some clones in this sample may be carry-over from other donors' samples.

CDR3: CASSVAAAELQETQYF. CDR3 sequence (DNA): TGTGCCAGCAGCGTCGCGGCAGCGGAGCTACAAGAGACCCAGTACTTC. The gene calls are TRBV7-2 and TRBJ2-5, with D possibly being TRBD2 (5 bases). This CDR3 region has 16 residues. V was cut by 5 bases and J by 2 bases, with 18 bases left in between. Germline values: CDR1 SGHTA, CDR2 FQGNSA.